This T cell receptor beta chain was profiled in a study of beta chain features in type 1 diabetes. V was clipped by 5 bases and J by 0 bases, with 8 bases between them. Per germline, CDR1 SNHLY and CDR2 FYNNEI. The CDR3 consists of 14 residues. Expressed TCRB transcripts were sequenced because the isolated RNA had all been reverse transcribed beforehand. The repertoire was sequenced with immunoSEQ multiplex PCR; TCRdb's copy has only in-frame clones and lacks some. Among some 150,000 clones, 9% to 10% were seen once, and the ten largest hold approximately 0.65%. Sequencing used central memory CD4+ T cells from blood. The V call is TRBV2, the J call TRBJ2-1, with D uncertain. The TCR originated in a woman aged 40 to 55 in good health. The CDR3 coding sequence is TGTGCCAGCAGTACTTTGAGCTCCTACAATGAGCAGTTCTTC. This codes for CASSTLSSYNEQFF.